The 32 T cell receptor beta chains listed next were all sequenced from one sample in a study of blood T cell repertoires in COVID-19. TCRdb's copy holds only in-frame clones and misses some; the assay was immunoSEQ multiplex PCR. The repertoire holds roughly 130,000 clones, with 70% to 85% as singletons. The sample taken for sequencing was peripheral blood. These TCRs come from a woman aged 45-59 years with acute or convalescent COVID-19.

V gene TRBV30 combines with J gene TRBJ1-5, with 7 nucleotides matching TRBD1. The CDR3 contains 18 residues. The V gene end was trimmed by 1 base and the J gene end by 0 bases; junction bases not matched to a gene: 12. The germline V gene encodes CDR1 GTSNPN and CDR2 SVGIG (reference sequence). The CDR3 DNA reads TGTGCCTGGAGTGCTATAGGGGGCAGATATTATAGCAATCAGCCCCAGCATTTT. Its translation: CAWSAIGGRYYSNQPQHF.

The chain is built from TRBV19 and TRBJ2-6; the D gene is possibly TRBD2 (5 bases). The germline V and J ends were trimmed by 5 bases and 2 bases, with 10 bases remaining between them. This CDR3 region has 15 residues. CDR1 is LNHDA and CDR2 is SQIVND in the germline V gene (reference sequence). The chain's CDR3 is CASSRGKAGANVLTF. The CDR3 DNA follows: TGTGCCAGTAGTCGAGGGAAGGCTGGGGCCAACGTCCTGACTTTC.

The CDR3 loop is CASSPDSDQNQPQHF. The CDR3 DNA sequence: TGCGCCAGCAGCCCTGACAGCGATCAAAATCAGCCCCAGCATTTT. The J gene is TRBJ1-5, the V gene TRBV4-1, with a tentative D call TRBD1 (5 bases). Trimming took 4 bases from V and 4 from J, leaving 14 bases between them. This CDR3 contains 15 residues. The V gene's germline CDR1 is MGHRA and CDR2 YSYEKL.

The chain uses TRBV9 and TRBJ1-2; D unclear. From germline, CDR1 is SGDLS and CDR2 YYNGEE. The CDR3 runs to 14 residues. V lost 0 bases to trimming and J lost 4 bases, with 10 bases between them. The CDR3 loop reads CASSVEQAPYGYTF. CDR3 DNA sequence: TGTGCCAGCAGCGTAGAGCAGGCCCCCTATGGCTACACCTTC. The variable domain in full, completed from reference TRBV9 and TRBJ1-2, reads DSGVTQTPKHLITATGQRVTLRCSPRSGDLSVYWYQQSLDQGLQFLIQYYNGEERAKGNILERFSAQQFPDLHSELNLSSLELGDSALYFCASSVEQAPYGYTFGSGTRLTVV.

The CDR3 loop reads CASSHNRDVNTQYF. The CDR3 bases are TGTGCCAGCAGCCACAACAGGGATGTAAATACGCAGTATTTT. The chain is built from TRBV7-2 and TRBJ2-3, with TRBD1 as a possible D gene (6 bases). Trimming removed 5 bases from V and 7 bases from J, with 16 bases in between. Germline V gene sequence: CDR1 SGHTA, CDR2 FQGNSA. The CDR3 has 14 amino acids.

For the CDR3, the DNA is TGTGCCAGCAGGCCACCCGGGACAGGGTTGGCGATGAACACTGAAGCTTTCTTT. Translated, it gives CASRPPGTGLAMNTEAFF. The V call is TRBV11-2, the J call TRBJ1-1; TRBD1 agrees at 9 bases. V shed 6 bases, J shed 0 bases, and the junction held 14 bases outside the gene matches. Germline V gene lookup returns CDR1 SGHAT and CDR2 FQNNGV. The CDR3 is made up of 18 amino acids. The complete variable domain, with remaining parts taken from reference TRBV11-2 and TRBJ1-1, reads EAGVAQSPRYKIIEKRQSVAFWCNPISGHATLYWYQQILGQGPKLLIQFQNNGVVDDSQLPKDRFSAERLKGVDSTLKIQPAKLEDSAVYLCASRPPGTGLAMNTEAFFGQGTRLTVV.

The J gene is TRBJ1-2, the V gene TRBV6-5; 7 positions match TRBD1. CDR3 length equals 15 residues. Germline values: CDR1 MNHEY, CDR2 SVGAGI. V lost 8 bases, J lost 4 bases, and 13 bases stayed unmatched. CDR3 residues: CASLYGQAPFYGYTF. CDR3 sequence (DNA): TGTGCCAGCCTATATGGACAGGCACCTTTCTATGGCTACACCTTC.

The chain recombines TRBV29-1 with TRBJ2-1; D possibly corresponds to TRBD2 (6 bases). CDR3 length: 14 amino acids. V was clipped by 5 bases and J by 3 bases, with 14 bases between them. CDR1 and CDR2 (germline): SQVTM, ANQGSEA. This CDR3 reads CSVRPVGGYNEQFF. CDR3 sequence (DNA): TGCAGCGTTCGACCGGTGGGGGGCTACAATGAGCAGTTCTTC.

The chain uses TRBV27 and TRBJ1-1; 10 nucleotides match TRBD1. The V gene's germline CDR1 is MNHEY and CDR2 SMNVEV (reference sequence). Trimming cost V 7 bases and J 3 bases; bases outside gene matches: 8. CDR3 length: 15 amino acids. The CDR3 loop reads CASMDRGNWDTEAFF. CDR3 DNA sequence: TGTGCCAGCATGGACAGGGGGAATTGGGACACTGAAGCTTTCTTT.

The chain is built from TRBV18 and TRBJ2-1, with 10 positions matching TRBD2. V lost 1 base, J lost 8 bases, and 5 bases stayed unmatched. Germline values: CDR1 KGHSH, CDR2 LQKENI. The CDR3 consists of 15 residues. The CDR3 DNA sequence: TGTGCCAGCTCACCACTAGCGGGGGGCGATTATGAGCAGTTCTTC. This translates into CASSPLAGGDYEQFF.

The CDR3 protein is CASSLNNSPLHF. The CDR3 nucleotides read TGTGCCAGCAGCCTTAATAATTCACCCCTCCACTTT. The genes are TRBV2 and TRBJ1-6, with D hard to call. The length of the CDR3 is 12 residues. Germline V CDR1 and CDR2: SNHLY, FYNNEI. V lost 6 bases, J lost 5 bases, and 5 bases lay in between.

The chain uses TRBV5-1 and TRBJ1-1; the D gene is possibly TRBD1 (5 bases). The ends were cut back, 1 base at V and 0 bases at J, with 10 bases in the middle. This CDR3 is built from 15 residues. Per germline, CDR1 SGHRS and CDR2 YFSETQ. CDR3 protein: CASSLPTGMNTEAFF. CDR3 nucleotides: TGCGCCAGCAGCTTGCCCACAGGCATGAACACTGAAGCTTTCTTT.

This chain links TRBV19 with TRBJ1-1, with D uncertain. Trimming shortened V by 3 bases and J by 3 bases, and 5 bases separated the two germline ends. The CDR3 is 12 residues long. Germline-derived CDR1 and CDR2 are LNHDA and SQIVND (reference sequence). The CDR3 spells CASSMEYTEAFF. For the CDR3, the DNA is TGTGCCAGTAGTATGGAGTACACTGAAGCTTTCTTT.

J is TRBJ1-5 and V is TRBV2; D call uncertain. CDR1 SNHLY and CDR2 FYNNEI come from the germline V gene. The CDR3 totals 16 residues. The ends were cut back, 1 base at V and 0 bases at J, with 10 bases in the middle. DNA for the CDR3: TGTGCCAGCAGTGAAGGGGCAGCCTATAGCAATCAGCCCCAGCATTTT. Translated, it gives CASSEGAAYSNQPQHF.

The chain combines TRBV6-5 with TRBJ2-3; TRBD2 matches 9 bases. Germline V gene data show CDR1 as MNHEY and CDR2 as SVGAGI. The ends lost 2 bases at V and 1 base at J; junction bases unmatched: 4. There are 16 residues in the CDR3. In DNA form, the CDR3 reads TGTGCCAGCAGTTACGGTCGACTAGCGGGCACAGATACGCAGTATTTT. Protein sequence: CASSYGRLAGTDTQYF.

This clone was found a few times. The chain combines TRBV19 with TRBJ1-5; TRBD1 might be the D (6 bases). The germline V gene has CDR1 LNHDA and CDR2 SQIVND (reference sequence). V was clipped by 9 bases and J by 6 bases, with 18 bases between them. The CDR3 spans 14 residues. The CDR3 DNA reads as TGTGCCAGCACTAAACAGGGTCGGAGTCAGCCCCAGCATTTT. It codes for CASTKQGRSQPQHF.

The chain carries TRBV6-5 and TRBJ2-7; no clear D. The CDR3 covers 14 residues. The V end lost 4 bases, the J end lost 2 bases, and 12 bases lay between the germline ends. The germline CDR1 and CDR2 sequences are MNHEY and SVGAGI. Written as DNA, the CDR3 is TGTGCCAGCAGTTTATATCAGAAAACCTACGAGCAGTACTTC. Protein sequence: CASSLYQKTYEQYF.

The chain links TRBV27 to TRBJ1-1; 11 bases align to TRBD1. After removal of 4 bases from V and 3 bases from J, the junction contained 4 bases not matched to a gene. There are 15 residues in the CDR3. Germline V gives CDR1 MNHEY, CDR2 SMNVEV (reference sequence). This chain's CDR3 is CASSSPGQGDTEAFF. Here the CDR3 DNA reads TGTGCCAGCAGTTCTCCGGGACAGGGGGACACTGAAGCTTTCTTT.

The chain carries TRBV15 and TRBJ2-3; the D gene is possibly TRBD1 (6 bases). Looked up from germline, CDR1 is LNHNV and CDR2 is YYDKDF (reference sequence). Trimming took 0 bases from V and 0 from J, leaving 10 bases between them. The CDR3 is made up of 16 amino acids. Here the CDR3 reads CATSREQGISTDTQYF. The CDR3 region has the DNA TGTGCCACCAGCAGAGAGCAGGGGATTAGCACAGATACGCAGTATTTT. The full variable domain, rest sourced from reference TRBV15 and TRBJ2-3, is DAMVIQNPRYQVTQFGKPVTLSCSQTLNHNVMYWYQQKSSQAPKLLFHYYDKDFNNEADTPDNFQSRRPNTSFCFLDIRSPGLGDTAMYLCATSREQGISTDTQYFGPGTRLTVL.

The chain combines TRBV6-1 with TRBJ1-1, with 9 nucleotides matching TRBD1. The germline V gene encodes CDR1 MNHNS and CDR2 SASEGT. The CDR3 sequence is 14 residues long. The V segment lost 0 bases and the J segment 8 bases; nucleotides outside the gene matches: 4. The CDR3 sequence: CASSEALGQGEAFF. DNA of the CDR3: TGTGCCAGCAGTGAAGCTTTGGGACAGGGAGAAGCTTTCTTT.

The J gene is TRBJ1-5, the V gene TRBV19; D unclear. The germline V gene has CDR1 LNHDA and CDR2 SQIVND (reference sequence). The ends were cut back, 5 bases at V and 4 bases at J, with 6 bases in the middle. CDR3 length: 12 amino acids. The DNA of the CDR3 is TGTGCCAGTAGTTTAAATAATCAGCCCCAGCATTTT. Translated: CASSLNNQPQHF.

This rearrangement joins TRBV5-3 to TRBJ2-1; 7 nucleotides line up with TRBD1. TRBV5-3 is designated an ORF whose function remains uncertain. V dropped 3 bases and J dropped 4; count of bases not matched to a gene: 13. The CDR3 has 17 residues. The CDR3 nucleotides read TGTGCCAGAAGCTGTGACGCCGGGACAGTTTTATACAATGAGCAGTTCTTC. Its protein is CARSCDAGTVLYNEQFF.

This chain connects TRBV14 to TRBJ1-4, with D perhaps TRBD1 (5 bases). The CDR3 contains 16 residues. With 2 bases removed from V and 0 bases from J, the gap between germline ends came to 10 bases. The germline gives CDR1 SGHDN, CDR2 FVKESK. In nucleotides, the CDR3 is TGTGCCAGCAGCCAACTCGACAGTGCAACTAATGAAAAACTGTTTTTT. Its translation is CASSQLDSATNEKLFF.

The CDR3 coding sequence is TGTGCCAGCTCGCCGACACTAGACACTGAAGCTTTCTTT. Protein sequence: CASSPTLDTEAFF. J is TRBJ1-1 and V is TRBV18; D gene unclear. V gave up 6 bases and J gave up 3 bases, with 11 bases separating them. The CDR3 has 13 amino acids. Germline CDR1 reads KGHSH; CDR2 reads LQKENI.

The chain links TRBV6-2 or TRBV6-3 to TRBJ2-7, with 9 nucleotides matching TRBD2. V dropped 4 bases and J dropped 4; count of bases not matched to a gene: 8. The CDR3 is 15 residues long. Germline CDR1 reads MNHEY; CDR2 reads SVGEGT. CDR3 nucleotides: TGTGCCAGCAGTTCCCCTAGCGGGGCTTCATACGAGCAGTACTTC. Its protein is CASSSPSGASYEQYF.

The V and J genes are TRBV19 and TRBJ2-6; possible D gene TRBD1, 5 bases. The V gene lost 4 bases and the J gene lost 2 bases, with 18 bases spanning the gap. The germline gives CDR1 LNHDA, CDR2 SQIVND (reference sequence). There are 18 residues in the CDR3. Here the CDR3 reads CASSSKFSGSPGANVLTF. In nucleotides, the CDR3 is TGTGCCAGTAGTAGTAAGTTTTCAGGGTCACCTGGGGCCAACGTCCTGACTTTC.

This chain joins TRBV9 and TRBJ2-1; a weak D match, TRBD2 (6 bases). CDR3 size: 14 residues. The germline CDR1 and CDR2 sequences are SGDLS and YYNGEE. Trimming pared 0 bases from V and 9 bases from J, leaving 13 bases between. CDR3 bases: TGTGCCAGCAGCGTAGCTGGGGGGATCGGTGAGCAGTTCTTC. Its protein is CASSVAGGIGEQFF.

In nucleotides, the CDR3 is TGTGCCAGCAGCTTGAGTAGCGGCAACACCGGGGAGCTGTTTTTT. The encoded protein is CASSLSSGNTGELFF. This rearrangement joins TRBV11-2 to TRBJ2-2, with D possibly matching TRBD2 (6 bases). In germline, CDR1 is SGHAT, CDR2 FQNNGV. V shed 3 bases and J shed 2 bases, with 10 bases lying between them. The CDR3 spans 15 residues.

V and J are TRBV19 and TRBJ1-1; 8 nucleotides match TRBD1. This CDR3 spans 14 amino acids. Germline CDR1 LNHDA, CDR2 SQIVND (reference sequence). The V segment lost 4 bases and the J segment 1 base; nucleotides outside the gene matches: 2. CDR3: CASSTGQGNTEAFF. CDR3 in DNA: TGTGCCAGTAGTACCGGACAGGGGAACACTGAAGCTTTCTTT.

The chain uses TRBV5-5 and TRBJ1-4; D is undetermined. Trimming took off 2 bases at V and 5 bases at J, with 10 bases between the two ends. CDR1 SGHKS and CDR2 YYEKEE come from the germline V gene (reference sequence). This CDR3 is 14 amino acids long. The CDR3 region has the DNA TGTGCCAGCAGCTTAGACGGAGAGAATGAAAAACTGTTTTTT. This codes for CASSLDGENEKLFF.

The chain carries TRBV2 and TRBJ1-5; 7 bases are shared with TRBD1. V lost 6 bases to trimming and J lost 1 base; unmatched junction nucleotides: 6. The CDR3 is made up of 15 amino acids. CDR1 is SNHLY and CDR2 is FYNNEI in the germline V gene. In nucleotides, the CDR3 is TGTGCCAGCAGACTCGGGACAGTAAGCAATCAGCCCCAGCATTTT. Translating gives CASRLGTVSNQPQHF.

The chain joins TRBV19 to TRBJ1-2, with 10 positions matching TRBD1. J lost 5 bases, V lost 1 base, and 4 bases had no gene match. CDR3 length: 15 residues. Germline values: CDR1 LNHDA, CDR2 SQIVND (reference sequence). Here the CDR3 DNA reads TGTGCCAGTAGTATAGGTGGGACAGGGGAATATGGCTACACCTTC. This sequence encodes CASSIGGTGEYGYTF.